Presented here are 2 T cell receptor beta chains from one specimen sequenced in a study of T cell responses to AZD1222 COVID-19 vaccine. Profiling relied on immunoSEQ multiplex PCR, and the TCRdb table lists in-frame clones only, not all of them. Of about 64,000 clones in the sample, about 89% were seen once. This sample comprised peripheral blood, obtained 28 days after the second dose of the MenACWY control vaccine. The receptors shown here come from an adult who received the MenACWY meningococcal vaccine as a control.

Here the CDR3 reads CASSNSGRAFGNEQFF. CDR3 bases: TGTGCCAGCAGCAATTCCGGGAGGGCCTTTGGCAATGAGCAGTTCTTC. The V and J genes are TRBV7-9 and TRBJ2-1, with 8 bases aligning to TRBD2. V lost 5 bases, J lost 6 bases, and 12 bases stayed unmatched. The CDR3 is made up of 16 amino acids. CDR1 and CDR2 from the germline V gene are SEHNR and FQNEAQ (reference sequence).

The CDR3 bases are TGTGCCAGCAGCCAAGGGGACAGGGCGGAAGCTTTCTTT. Translation: CASSQGDRAEAFF. The chain is built from TRBV4-2 and TRBJ1-1; 9 bases line up with TRBD1. Per the germline V gene, CDR1 is LGHNA and CDR2 is YNFKEQ. V shed 1 base, J shed 8 bases, and the junction held 2 bases outside the gene matches. The CDR3 contains 13 residues.